This T cell receptor (beta chain) emerged from a study of monozygotic twins with inflammatory bowel disease. General study points: The results supported no single strong signal or clonotype associated with IBD.

The authors used about 3,500 ng of total RNA per TCR library. For every sample, eight separate reactions were used to make cDNA. Template switching incorporated UMIs with a 6-nucleotide sample barcode. TCRdb reworked the 5' RACE reads into one entry per CDR3 protein, no DNA. This table lists 300,000 to 400,000 distinct CDR3 sequences. Of note for this clonotype: Antigen specificity is unknown.

The germline CDR1 and CDR2 sequences are SQVTM and ANQGSEA. This CDR3 has 14 amino acids. The sample taken for sequencing was blood. This TCR derives from a human donor with ulcerative colitis or Crohn's disease, or a healthy co-twin of an affected twin (not recorded which). The J gene is TRBJ2-2, the V gene TRBV29-1; TCRdb gives TRBD2 as the D gene, but with no DNA this cannot be confirmed. CDR3 sequence: CSCAEGANTGELFF.